At least ten counts were recorded for the clone carrying this TCR beta chain. Its antigen is currently unknown. The V end was cut by 0 bases, the J end by 0 bases, with 3 bases between. The germline V gene encodes CDR1 SGDLS and CDR2 YYNGEE. CDR3 length: 14 amino acids. TCRdb ran MiXCR on the PCR reads. The profile shows about 43,000 clones, roughly 3.2% of them singletons. The record originates from a study of metastatic and nonmetastatic thyroid tumors. Looking at the study overall: Repertoire comparison spanned blood and tumor or nodule tissue of malignant and benign thyroid patients.

Every patient underwent thyroid surgery untreated. General study results and limits: Reportedly, malignant thyroid tumors had significantly higher TCR beta diversity than benign nodules, in blood and tumor.

Sequenced material: blood. The chain employs TRBV9 and TRBJ2-2; D remains unclear. The receptor's source is a female donor with papillary thyroid cancer or a benign thyroid nodule (not recorded which). Some clones in this sample may be carry-over from other donors' samples. The DNA for the CDR3 is TGTGCCAGCAGCGTAGCGACGAACACCGGGGAGCTGTTTTTT. The encoded protein is CASSVATNTGELFF. The variable domain in full, completed from reference TRBV9 and TRBJ2-2, reads DSGVTQTPKHLITATGQRVTLRCSPRSGDLSVYWYQQSLDQGLQFLIQYYNGEERAKGNILERFSAQQFPDLHSELNLSSLELGDSALYFCASSVATNTGELFFGEGSRLTVL.